The T cell receptor beta chain described here comes from a study of T cell responses to AZD1222 COVID-19 vaccine. Study-level results: Reports say nearly half of spike-specific TCRs go after unmutated variant regions. It was only after the peak T cell response that any repertoires were sampled. Donors skewed white British and female; clonal diversity was possibly underestimated.

Method: immunoSEQ multiplex PCR; TCRdb's copy keeps in-frame clones and lacks some. The sample holds 110,000 or so clones, approximately 89% seen once. The V end lost 3 bases, the J end lost 4 bases, and 9 bases lay between the germline ends. The CDR3 loop spans 13 amino acids. Germline V lookup: CDR1 SEHNR, CDR2 FQNEAQ (reference sequence). For this clone: Its antigen is as yet unknown. Other DNA sequences in this specimen translate into the identical CDR3.

V and J are TRBV7-9 and TRBJ1-2, with D hard to call. The receptor was derived from an adult who received the AZD1222 COVID-19 vaccine. This material consisted of peripheral blood, taken 28 days after the second AZD1222 dose. The CDR3: CASSLGGSYGYTF. DNA of the CDR3: TGTGCCAGCAGCTTGGGCGGATCCTATGGCTACACCTTC.